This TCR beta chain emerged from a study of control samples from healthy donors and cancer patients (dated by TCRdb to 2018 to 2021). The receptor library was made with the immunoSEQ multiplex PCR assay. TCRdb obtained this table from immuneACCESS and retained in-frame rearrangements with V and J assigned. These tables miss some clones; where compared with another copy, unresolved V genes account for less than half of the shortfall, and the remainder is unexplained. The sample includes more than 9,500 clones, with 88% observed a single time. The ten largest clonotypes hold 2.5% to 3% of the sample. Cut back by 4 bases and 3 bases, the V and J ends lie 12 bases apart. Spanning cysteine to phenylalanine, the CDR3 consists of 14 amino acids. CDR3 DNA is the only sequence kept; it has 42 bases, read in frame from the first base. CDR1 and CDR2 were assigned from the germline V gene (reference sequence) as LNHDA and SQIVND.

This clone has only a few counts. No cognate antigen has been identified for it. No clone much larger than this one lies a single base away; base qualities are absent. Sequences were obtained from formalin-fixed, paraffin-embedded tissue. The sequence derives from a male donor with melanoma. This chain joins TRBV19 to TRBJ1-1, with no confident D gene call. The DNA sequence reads TGTGCCAGTAGTAGGGGTGGGAGGGACACTGAAGCTTTCTTT. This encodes CASSRGGRDTEAFF. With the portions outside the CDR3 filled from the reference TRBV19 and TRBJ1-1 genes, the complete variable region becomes DGGITQSPKYLFRKEGQNVTLSCEQNLNHDAMYWYRQDPGQGLRLIYYSQIVNDFQKGDIAEGYSVSREKKESFPLTVTSAQKNPTAFYLCASSRGGRDTEAFFGQGTRLTVV.